Below are 15 T cell receptor beta chains sequenced from a single sample in a study of CD8 T cells in ankylosing spondylitis (TCRdb year 2017). The method behind the library was 5' RACE. The instrument given in TCRdb is Illumina HiSeq 2500. Starting from the raw public reads, TCRdb applied fastp trimming at Q25, assembled clones with MiXCR and retained in-frame beta chains. Every distinct CDR3 protein forms one entry, paired with its most common genes and DNA. This sample lists around 230,000 distinct CDR3 sequences; 7.5% to 9% were detected once. Clones ranked in the top ten supply under 7.5% of the sample. The sample taken for sequencing was blood, either unsorted or a sorted T cell fraction (not recorded which). The receptor source for this set is a male donor with ankylosing spondylitis or in good health (not recorded which).

This clonotype was seen many times. The chain has TRBV15 and TRBJ1-2; possible D gene TRBD1, 6 bases. Trimming took 9 bases from V and 4 from J, leaving 12 bases between them. Germline V gene data show CDR1 as LNHNV and CDR2 as YYDKDF (reference sequence). This CDR3 contains 12 residues. CDR3 loop: CATAGGLYGYTF. In DNA, the CDR3 is TGTGCCACGGCTGGGGGCCTCTATGGCTACACCTTC.

This clonotype was picked up many times. This rearrangement joins TRBV27 to TRBJ1-1; D call uncertain. The CDR3 runs 14 residues. The V end lost 1 base, the J end lost 0 bases, and 6 bases lay between the germline ends. CDR1 is MNHEY, CDR2 SMNVEV, per germline (reference sequence). The CDR3 loop is CASSLLGVNTEAFF. The CDR3 DNA is TGTGCCAGCAGTTTATTAGGCGTGAACACTGAAGCTTTCTTT.

This clonotype was detected many times. The chain has TRBV7-9 and TRBJ2-2, with 8 bases lining up with TRBD1. Losses at the gene ends were 7 bases for V and 2 bases for J; bases not matched to a gene: 3. The CDR3 extends over 14 amino acids. The germline gives CDR1 SEHNR, CDR2 FQNEAQ (reference sequence). CDR3 sequence reads: CASMDRENTGELFF. In nucleotides, the CDR3 is TGTGCCAGCATGGACAGGGAAAACACCGGGGAGCTGTTTTTT. The full variable domain, its missing parts supplied by reference TRBV7-9 and TRBJ2-2, is DTGVSQNPRHKITKRGQNVTFRCDPISEHNRLYWYRQTLGQGPEFLTYFQNEAQLEKSRLLSDRFSAERPKGSFSTLEIQRTEQGDSAMYLCASMDRENTGELFFGEGSRLTVL.

This clonotype was seen at least ten times. The chain couples TRBV20-1 to TRBJ2-1, with TRBD2 identical over 9 bases. This CDR3 spans 16 amino acids. The ends lost 1 base at V and 0 bases at J; junction bases unmatched: 4. CDR1 is DFQATT, CDR2 SNEGSKA, per germline (reference sequence). The CDR3 region is CSARVFSGGSYNEQFF. In nucleotides, the CDR3 is TGCAGTGCTAGAGTCTTTAGCGGGGGCTCCTACAATGAGCAGTTCTTC.

The V call is TRBV20-1, the J call TRBJ2-3; unclear D gene. CDR1 DFQATT and CDR2 SNEGSKA come from the germline V gene (reference sequence). V gave up 6 bases and J gave up 5 bases, with 9 bases separating them. This CDR3 region has 11 residues. CDR3 protein: CSAAGIDTQYF. CDR3 nucleotide sequence: TGCAGTGCCGCTGGGATAGATACGCAGTATTTT.

This clonotype was recorded many times. J is TRBJ2-1 and V is TRBV19, with 7 bases aligning to TRBD2. The junction had 14 bases not matched to a gene; V was cut back by 7 bases and J by 8 bases. Germline values: CDR1 LNHDA, CDR2 SQIVND (reference sequence). This CDR3 has 15 residues. The CDR3 bases are TGTGCCAGTACTCAAAAGGTGACTAGCTGGGATGAGCAGTTCTTC. This gives the protein CASTQKVTSWDEQFF.

On this clonotype itself: Since a much larger clone is just one base distant, this may be a read error. The chain carries TRBV7-8 and TRBJ2-1; the match to TRBD1 covers 10 bases. The CDR3 consists of 13 residues. CDR1 SGHVS and CDR2 FQNEAQ come from the germline V gene. V was clipped by 8 bases and J by 6 bases; unmatched bases: 4. CDR3 bases: TGTGCCAGCCGCCGGACAGGGGGCAATGAGCAGTTCTTC. Its protein is CASRRTGGNEQFF.

This clonotype was observed at least ten times. The V gene is TRBV5-1, the J gene TRBJ2-1; perhaps TRBD1 as D (6 bases). Germline values: CDR1 SGHRS, CDR2 YFSETQ. CDR3 length equals 15 residues. The V end was cut by 4 bases, the J end by 2 bases, with 13 bases between. The CDR3 here is CASSKSGTTYNEQFF. The CDR3 DNA reads as TGCGCCAGCAGCAAGTCTGGGACAACCTACAATGAGCAGTTCTTC.

The sample holds many counts of this clonotype. The chain recombines TRBV6-1 with TRBJ2-7; tentatively, D is TRBD1 or TRBD2 (5 bases each). Trimming pared 8 bases from V and 3 bases from J, leaving 17 bases between. In germline, CDR1 is MNHNS, CDR2 SASEGT. This CDR3 is built from 14 residues. CDR3 in amino acids: CASCPGTTNYEQYF. DNA for the CDR3: TGTGCCAGCTGCCCGGGGACCACCAACTACGAGCAGTACTTC.

Only a few counts were recorded for this clonotype. The genes are TRBV10-2 and TRBJ2-5, with 8 bases that match TRBD2. Germline values: CDR1 WSHSY, CDR2 SAAADI. The CDR3 runs 16 residues. V was pared by 7 bases and J by 1 base, with 11 bases of the junction left unmatched. The CDR3 DNA is TGCGCCAGCACCTTCAATTCACGGGAGGGCCAAGAGACCCAGTACTTC. Translating gives CASTFNSREGQETQYF.

This clonotype was picked up many times. The rearrangement uses TRBV18 and TRBJ2-7, with a tentative D call TRBD1 (5 bases). The CDR3 consists of 14 residues. V was shortened by 3 bases and J by 2 bases, with 11 bases between the two germline ends. Germline V gene lookup returns CDR1 KGHSH and CDR2 LQKENI. The CDR3 DNA sequence: TGTGCCAGCTCACCGAATCGACAGACCTACGAGCAGTACTTC. Encoded protein: CASSPNRQTYEQYF.

This clonotype came up many times. The chain employs TRBV20-1 and TRBJ1-6; D unresolved. The CDR3 contains 16 residues. V was shortened by 0 bases and J by 8 bases, with 17 bases between the two germline ends. The germline gives CDR1 DFQATT, CDR2 SNEGSKA (reference sequence). CDR3 in DNA: TGCAGTGCTAGAGATGGGATAAGCGGGGAGTATTCACCCCTCCACTTT. It yields the protein CSARDGISGEYSPLHF.

V gene TRBV4-3 combines with J gene TRBJ2-1, with a tentative D call TRBD1 (5 bases). The CDR3 has 16 residues. The V end lost 2 bases, the J end lost 0 bases, and 11 bases lay between the germline ends. CDR1 and CDR2 from the germline V gene are LGHNA and YSLEER. The CDR3 loop is CASSQLGVSSYNEQFF. The CDR3 DNA sequence: TGCGCCAGCAGCCAATTAGGGGTTAGCTCCTACAATGAGCAGTTCTTC.

This chain uses TRBV3-1 with TRBJ1-1; tentative D call: TRBD1 (6 bases). Per the germline V gene, CDR1 is LGHDT and CDR2 is YNNKEL (reference sequence). The V and J ends lost 3 bases and 3 bases respectively, with 14 bases between them. The CDR3 length is 15 residues. Here the CDR3 reads CASSHPGQSYTEAFF. The DNA of the CDR3 is TGTGCCAGCAGCCATCCTGGACAGTCGTACACTGAAGCTTTCTTT.

This clonotype was counted many times. The chain links TRBV6-4 to TRBJ2-4; 8 bases agree with TRBD1. J was trimmed by 4 bases and V by 3 bases; bases with no gene match: 17. Germline V gene lookup returns CDR1 MRHNA and CDR2 SNTAGT. The CDR3 sequence is 19 residues long. The CDR3: CASSESNRGRIQPKNIQYF. For the CDR3, the DNA is TGTGCCAGCAGTGAATCGAACAGGGGGAGGATTCAACCAAAAAACATTCAGTACTTC.